A single sample gave rise to the 27 T cell receptor beta chains below, sequenced in a study of molecular identifiers for immune sequencing clone quantification. TCRdb called the PCR reads again in MiXCR, with one record for every CDR3 protein. This table holds more than 450,000 distinct CDR3 sequences, about 22% found once. Sequenced material: naive CD8+ T cells from blood, with Jurkat cell RNA spiked in. Regarding subset: FACS-sorted CD8+CD4-CCR7+CD45RA+ naive T cells. These receptor sequences come from a human donor in good health. Some libraries in this study had Jurkat cell RNA spiked in.

This clonotype came up many times. V and J are TRBV7-3 and TRBJ2-5; D gene unclear. The germline V and J ends were trimmed by 2 bases and 0 bases, with 13 bases remaining between them. The CDR3 loop spans 16 amino acids. Germline-derived CDR1 and CDR2 are SGHTA and FQGTGA. The CDR3, as DNA: TGTGCCAGCAGCTTAGGTCCAGCACTCGACCAAGAGACCCAGTACTTC. Translated: CASSLGPALDQETQYF.

Many counts were recorded for this clonotype. The rearrangement links TRBV12-3 or TRBV12-4 to TRBJ2-7; TRBD1 agrees at 9 bases. This CDR3 has 16 residues. V shed 5 bases, J shed 2 bases, and the junction held 10 bases outside the gene matches. The CDR3 coding sequence is TGTGCCAGCAGTATCCGGGACAGGGATTCACCCTACGAGCAGTACTTC. Protein product: CASSIRDRDSPYEQYF.

This clonotype has a count of ten or more. The gene calls are TRBV5-1 and TRBJ2-7; 7 bases are a match to TRBD1. V trimming: 4 bases; J trimming: 2 bases; junction bases outside the gene matches: 3. CDR1 and CDR2 from the germline V gene are SGHRS and YFSETQ. This CDR3 contains 13 residues. CDR3 amino acids: CASSTDRAYEQYF. The CDR3 DNA reads TGCGCCAGCAGCACTGACAGGGCCTACGAGCAGTACTTC.

Concerning this clonotype itself: A much larger clone is a single base away; this may be a read error. The rearrangement links TRBV2 to TRBJ1-1; a weak D match, TRBD1 (5 bases). The CDR3 covers 11 residues. Germline values: CDR1 SNHLY, CDR2 FYNNEI. Here the CDR3 reads CAGRRRQEAFF. The DNA for the CDR3 is TGTGCCGGCAGGAGGAGACAGGAAGCTTTCTTT.

This clonotype was found a few times. DNA for the CDR3: TGTGCCAGCAGCTTCCAAGGCGAGCCATATCAGCCCCAGCATTTT. Translated, it gives CASSFQGEPYQPQHF. The gene calls are TRBV7-9 and TRBJ1-5; D gene unclear. Per germline, CDR1 SEHNR and CDR2 FQNEAQ (reference sequence). The CDR3 loop spans 15 amino acids. Trimming stripped 3 bases from V and 5 bases from J, with 14 bases between.

This clonotype was recorded many times. The chain carries TRBV20-1 and TRBJ2-5; D unclear. CDR3 length: 11 amino acids. Germline V gene lookup returns CDR1 DFQATT and CDR2 SNEGSKA (reference sequence). V was cut by 0 bases and J by 5 bases, with 4 bases left in between. CDR3 in DNA: TGCAGTGCTAGAGATTGGGAGACCCAGTACTTC. Translation gives CSARDWETQYF.

Turning to this clonotype: An end of the junction differs from the germline gene, which may be a read error. V and J are TRBV5-1 and TRBJ1-2; no clear D gene. The length of the CDR3 is 13 residues. The germline gives CDR1 SGHRS, CDR2 YFSETQ. The CDR3: CAGSSEWEDGYTF. The CDR3 DNA follows: TGCGCCGGCAGCTCCGAGTGGGAGGATGGCTACACCTTC. The whole variable domain, filled in from reference TRBV5-1 and TRBJ1-2, reads KAGVTQTPRYLIKTRGQQVTLSCSPISGHRSVSWYQQTPGQGLQFLFEYFSETQRNKGNFPGRFSGRQFSNSRSEMNVSTLELGDSALYLCAGSSEWEDGYTFGSGTRLTVV.

This clonotype was picked up a small number of times. The V gene is TRBV18, the J gene TRBJ2-7, with TRBD1 matching 7 bases. J gave up 0 bases and V 3 bases, and 5 bases lay outside the gene matches. The germline V gene encodes CDR1 KGHSH and CDR2 LQKENI. The CDR3 is 15 residues long. The CDR3 DNA follows: TGTGCCAGCTCACCCACCCGGGACAGCTCCTACGAGCAGTACTTC. It specifies CASSPTRDSSYEQYF.

On this clonotype itself: Being one base from a much bigger clone, this may be a read error. The CDR3 sequence is CAGSQDRASEAFF. CDR3 DNA: TGCGCCGGCAGCCAAGATCGGGCTTCTGAAGCTTTCTTT. V is TRBV4-3 and J is TRBJ1-1; D is unresolved. The CDR3 has 13 residues. The germline V gene encodes CDR1 LGHNA and CDR2 YSLEER.

In its sample, this clonotype was seen a few times. The genes are TRBV5-6 and TRBJ1-5, with D tentatively TRBD1 (6 bases). The CDR3 totals 14 residues. Germline V gene data show CDR1 as SGHDT and CDR2 as YYEEEE. The germline V and J ends were trimmed by 4 bases and 4 bases, with 12 bases remaining between them. CDR3: CASSIPQGNQPQHF. The CDR3 DNA sequence: TGTGCCAGCAGCATACCACAGGGAAATCAGCCCCAGCATTTT. Full variable domain (rest looked up from reference TRBV5-6 and TRBJ1-5): DAGVTQSPTHLIKTRGQQVTLRCSPKSGHDTVSWYQQALGQGPQFIFQYYEEEERQRGNFPDRFSGHQFPNYSSELNVNALLLGDSALYLCASSIPQGNQPQHFGDGTRLSIL.

This clonotype has ten or more counts. The chain employs TRBV7-2 and TRBJ2-3; 8 bases agree with TRBD2. This CDR3 comprises 16 residues. Germline CDR1 and CDR2: SGHTA and FQGNSA. The trim removed 3 bases at V and 2 bases at J, leaving 7 bases unmatched. The CDR3 loop reads CASSLGGGPNTDTQYF. CDR3 nucleotides: TGTGCCAGCAGCTTGGGCGGGGGGCCAAACACAGATACGCAGTATTTT.

The sample holds many counts of this clonotype. The V and J genes are TRBV20-1 and TRBJ1-2; possible D gene TRBD1, 6 bases. The CDR3 length is 16 residues. The V end was cut by 7 bases, the J end by 0 bases, with 21 bases between. Per germline, CDR1 DFQATT and CDR2 SNEGSKA (reference sequence). The CDR3 spells CSVNRDTDNSNYGYTF. The CDR3 DNA is TGCAGTGTTAACCGGGACACCGATAATTCTAACTATGGCTACACCTTC.

Ten or more counts support this clonotype. The V call is TRBV29-1, the J call TRBJ2-2, with D unresolved. V was clipped by 4 bases and J by 1 base, with 4 bases between them. This CDR3 spans 12 amino acids. Per the germline V gene, CDR1 is SQVTM and CDR2 is ANQGSEA. The CDR3: CSVVVNTGELFF. For the CDR3, the DNA is TGCAGCGTTGTCGTGAACACCGGGGAGCTGTTTTTT.

This clonotype occurred many times. V and J are TRBV7-2 and TRBJ2-3, with 9 bases aligning to TRBD2. The CDR3 has 18 residues. The trim removed 2 bases at V and 6 bases at J, leaving 15 bases unmatched. Germline CDR1 SGHTA, CDR2 FQGNSA. DNA for the CDR3: TGTGCCAGCAGCTTACGGCCCTCGTCCAGCGGGGGGTCGGATACGCAGTATTTT. Protein sequence: CASSLRPSSSGGSDTQYF.

The table lists this clonotype with a few counts. The rearrangement uses TRBV19 and TRBJ1-5; unclear D gene. Germline lookup yields CDR1 LNHDA and CDR2 SQIVND (reference sequence). The CDR3 consists of 15 residues. The germline V and J ends were trimmed by 3 bases and 0 bases, with 9 bases remaining between them. In DNA form, the CDR3 reads TGTGCCAGTAGTATTTCGGAGAATAGCAATCAGCCCCAGCATTTT. Its protein product is CASSISENSNQPQHF.

This clonotype was detected many times. The chain employs TRBV9 and TRBJ2-3; TRBD2 might be the D (6 bases). Germline lookup yields CDR1 SGDLS and CDR2 YYNGEE. Trimming removed 4 bases at V and 2 bases at J, with 17 bases between. The CDR3 is 16 amino acids. CDR3 sequence (DNA): TGTGCCAGCAGCCCCACTCGGGACTTCCCCACAGATACGCAGTATTTT. This gives the protein CASSPTRDFPTDTQYF. Full variable domain (rest looked up from reference TRBV9 and TRBJ2-3): DSGVTQTPKHLITATGQRVTLRCSPRSGDLSVYWYQQSLDQGLQFLIQYYNGEERAKGNILERFSAQQFPDLHSELNLSSLELGDSALYFCASSPTRDFPTDTQYFGPGTRLTVL.

This clonotype has ten or more counts. This chain connects TRBV5-6 to TRBJ1-4; D remains ambiguous. V lost 0 bases and J lost 8, with 8 bases in between. The CDR3 loop spans 13 amino acids. Germline CDR1 reads SGHDT; CDR2 reads YYEEEE. The CDR3 reads CASSLDLAEKLFF. DNA of the CDR3: TGTGCCAGCAGCTTGGATCTCGCGGAAAAACTGTTTTTT.

In this sample, this clonotype turned up many times. In DNA, the CDR3 is TGTGCCAGTAGTTACGGGACAGGGTTCAACGAGCAGTACTTC. Translating it yields CASSYGTGFNEQYF. The chain has TRBV19 and TRBJ2-7, with 9 nucleotides matching TRBD1. Germline assignment: CDR1 LNHDA and CDR2 SQIVND (reference sequence). The length of the CDR3 is 14 residues. Germline trimming cut 5 bases from V and 5 bases from J; bases unmatched to any gene: 7.

This clonotype was counted at least ten times. This sequence joins TRBV29-1 and TRBJ2-7; no reliable D call. Germline V gives CDR1 SQVTM, CDR2 ANQGSEA. Trimming shortened V by 3 bases and J by 7 bases, and 7 bases separated the two germline ends. This CDR3 has 10 amino acids. CDR3 sequence (DNA): TGCAGCGTTGACGCCGGGGAGCAGTACTTC. Translation gives CSVDAGEQYF.

The chain employs TRBV3-1 and TRBJ2-3; TRBD2 agrees at 7 bases. Trimming cost V 0 bases and J 2 bases; bases outside gene matches: 8. Germline CDR1 and CDR2: LGHDT and YNNKEL (reference sequence). The CDR3 covers 17 residues. The chain's CDR3 is CASSQDPGTTFTDTQYF. The CDR3, as DNA: TGTGCCAGCAGCCAAGATCCAGGGACTACTTTCACAGATACGCAGTATTTT.

In regard to this clonotype: A single base separates this from a much larger clone, so it may be a read error. The chain joins TRBV10-3 to TRBJ2-3; no reliable D call. The CDR3 is 11 residues long. CDR1 ENHRY and CDR2 SYGVKD come from the germline V gene. The DNA for the CDR3 is TGTGCCGTCAGTGAGACAGATACGCAGTATTTT. This translates into CAVSETDTQYF.

The CDR3 reads CASSRRQYEQYF. CDR3 sequence (DNA): TGTGCCAGCAGCCGTAGACAGTACGAGCAGTACTTC. This chain joins TRBV7-9 and TRBJ2-7, with D possibly being TRBD1 (5 bases). CDR1 and CDR2 from the germline V gene are SEHNR and FQNEAQ (reference sequence). V was shortened by 5 bases and J by 4 bases, with 9 bases between the two germline ends. There are 12 residues in the CDR3.

This clonotype was recorded a few times. This sequence joins TRBV5-1 and TRBJ1-6; perhaps TRBD1 as D (6 bases). The germline V and J ends were trimmed by 4 bases and 7 bases, with 15 bases remaining between them. This CDR3 has 15 residues. Germline-derived CDR1 and CDR2 are SGHRS and YFSETQ. The CDR3 bases are TGCGCCAGCAGCGTCGGAGGGGGAATGAATTCACCCCTCCACTTT. This gives the protein CASSVGGGMNSPLHF.

This clonotype was counted ten times or more. V usage is TRBV14 and J usage is TRBJ2-4; D is perhaps TRBD2 (5 bases). CDR3 size: 19 residues. Trimming left V 3 bases short and J 2 bases short, with 23 bases between. Per the germline V gene, CDR1 is SGHDN and CDR2 is FVKESK. CDR3 sequence (DNA): TGTGCCAGCAGCCAGACTGTGAGGGCCCCAGAGGCGTCCAAAAACATTCAGTACTTC. As protein: CASSQTVRAPEASKNIQYF.

V gene TRBV7-3 combines with J gene TRBJ2-3, with 10 bases matching TRBD2. Trimming took 5 bases from V and 5 from J; bases not matched to a gene: 13. CDR1 SGHTA and CDR2 FQGTGA come from the germline V gene. The CDR3 sequence is 17 residues long. In DNA form, the CDR3 reads TGTGCCAGCAGCCTGGGAGTAAGCGGGAGGGCTGGAGATACGCAGTATTTT. Amino acids: CASSLGVSGRAGDTQYF. The complete variable domain, with remaining parts taken from reference TRBV7-3 and TRBJ2-3, reads GAGVSQTPSNKVTEKGKYVELRCDPISGHTALYWYRQSLGQGPEFLIYFQGTGAADDSGLPNDRFFAVRPEGSVSTLKIQRTERGDSAVYLCASSLGVSGRAGDTQYFGPGTRLTVL.

In this sample, this clonotype turned up many times. This rearrangement joins TRBV6-6 to TRBJ1-5; weak D call: TRBD1 (6 bases). V gave up 5 bases and J gave up 6 bases, with 11 bases separating them. There are 13 residues in the CDR3. Germline CDR1 and CDR2: MNHNY and SVGAGI (reference sequence). The DNA for the CDR3 is TGTGCCAGCAGTGAGACAGGAGTTCAGCCCCAGCATTTT. Protein sequence: CASSETGVQPQHF.

The rearrangement links TRBV6-1 to TRBJ2-1; TRBD1 is a possible D gene (6 bases). CDR3 length: 14 residues. Trimming left V 1 base short and J 4 bases short, with 8 bases between. In germline, CDR1 is MNHNS, CDR2 SASEGT. Written as DNA, the CDR3 is TGTGCCAGCAGTGAAGGCGGACAGTACAATGAGCAGTTCTTC. Translation: CASSEGGQYNEQFF.